What follows are 13 T cell receptor beta chains derived from one specimen sequenced in a study of identical twins. TCRdb redid the calling of the 5' RACE reads with MiXCR, one entry per CDR3 protein. The sample includes under 900,000 distinct CDR3 sequences, about 20% of them seen just once. A further study also used this sample, focusing on T cells expressing NK-cell markers.

The sequencing sample was made of PBMCs. The receptors derive from a woman aged 18-29 years in good health.

This chain joins TRBV18 and TRBJ2-3, with D maybe TRBD1 (6 bases). The CDR3 runs 14 residues. V gave up 2 bases and J gave up 3 bases, with 9 bases separating them. CDR1 is KGHSH, CDR2 LQKENI, per germline. In DNA, the CDR3 is TGTGCCAGCTCACCATCCAGGGGAACAGATACGCAGTATTTT. Translating it yields CASSPSRGTDTQYF.

V usage is TRBV7-3 and J usage is TRBJ2-3; tentatively, D is TRBD2 (5 bases). The CDR3 is 15 residues long. Deletions cut 2 bases from V and 0 bases from J, with 9 bases between. Germline V CDR1 and CDR2: SGHTA, FQGTGA. The CDR3 coding sequence is TGTGCCAGCAGCTTAGACTATGCTAGCACAGATACGCAGTATTTT. This translates into CASSLDYASTDTQYF.

This clonotype has just a few counts. This sequence joins TRBV7-9 and TRBJ1-2, with D maybe TRBD1 (6 bases). Trimming removed 0 bases from V and 5 bases from J, with 10 bases in between. CDR1 is SEHNR, CDR2 FQNEAQ, per germline (reference sequence). The CDR3 has 14 residues. For the CDR3, the DNA is TGTGCCAGCAGCTTAGCAAAGGACAGTTATGGCTACACCTTC. It encodes CASSLAKDSYGYTF.

This clonotype appeared many times. The chain uses TRBV7-3 and TRBJ2-2; D is uncertain. The germline V and J ends were trimmed by 3 bases and 2 bases, with 7 bases remaining between them. The CDR3 is 14 amino acids. Germline CDR1 and CDR2: SGHTA and FQGTGA. CDR3 protein: CASSFHGNTGELFF. CDR3 coding DNA: TGTGCCAGCAGCTTTCACGGTAACACCGGGGAGCTGTTTTTT. Looking up the rest from reference TRBV7-3 and TRBJ2-2 gives the full variable domain: GAGVSQTPSNKVTEKGKYVELRCDPISGHTALYWYRQSLGQGPEFLIYFQGTGAADDSGLPNDRFFAVRPEGSVSTLKIQRTERGDSAVYLCASSFHGNTGELFFGEGSRLTVL.

The genes are TRBV10-2 and TRBJ2-2; 7 bases fit TRBD1. Germline CDR1 WSHSY, CDR2 SAAADI. Losses at the gene ends were 5 bases for V and 4 bases for J; bases not matched to a gene: 4. The CDR3 runs to 14 residues. This CDR3 is CASSRNRGTGELFF. For the CDR3, the DNA is TGCGCCAGCAGTCGTAACAGGGGCACCGGGGAGCTGTTTTTT.

This clonotype was detected a few times. The chain recombines TRBV20-1 with TRBJ2-5; D call uncertain. The germline gives CDR1 DFQATT, CDR2 SNEGSKA (reference sequence). V shed 6 bases and J shed 5 bases, with 10 bases lying between them. The CDR3 extends over 11 amino acids. DNA for the CDR3: TGCAGTGCCCCGATTCGGGAGACCCAGTACTTC. It encodes CSAPIRETQYF.

The genes are TRBV6-5 and TRBJ2-1; possibly TRBD1 for D (6 bases). Germline assignment: CDR1 MNHEY and CDR2 SVGAGI. V dropped 4 bases and J dropped 3 bases, with 7 bases sitting between them. The CDR3 sequence is 13 residues long. As DNA, the CDR3 is TGTGCCAGCAGTTGGGACAACTACAATGAGCAGTTCTTC. Its protein is CASSWDNYNEQFF.

The genes are TRBV6-1 and TRBJ2-2; TRBD1 is a possible D gene (6 bases). The length of the CDR3 is 16 residues. V was pared by 7 bases and J by 2 bases, with 17 bases between. CDR1 and CDR2 (germline): MNHNS, SASEGT. CDR3 residues: CASTFWGQGNTGELFF. The CDR3 DNA reads as TGTGCCAGCACCTTCTGGGGGCAGGGAAACACCGGGGAGCTGTTTTTT.

This clonotype appeared a few times. This chain connects TRBV6-2 or TRBV6-3 to TRBJ2-2; no definite D call. The CDR3 has 12 residues. Trimming removed 2 bases from V and 4 bases from J, with 2 bases in between. CDR1 and CDR2 (germline): MNHEY, SVGEGT. CDR3 protein: CASSYPTGELFF. The DNA for the CDR3 is TGTGCCAGCAGTTACCCCACCGGGGAGCTGTTTTTT.

This clonotype was detected a few times. This chain links TRBV20-1 with TRBJ2-5; no definite D call. The CDR3 loop spans 10 amino acids. Germline lookup yields CDR1 DFQATT and CDR2 SNEGSKA (reference sequence). Trimming pared 3 bases from V and 5 bases from J, leaving 4 bases between. CDR3 sequence (DNA): TGCAGTGCTAGTGACGAGACCCAGTACTTC. This sequence encodes CSASDETQYF.

This clonotype came up many times. This chain links TRBV10-3 with TRBJ2-7; 7 bases are shared with TRBD2. The CDR3 covers 14 residues. The junction had 8 bases not matched to a gene; V was cut back by 6 bases and J by 3 bases. CDR1 ENHRY and CDR2 SYGVKD come from the germline V gene. The DNA for the CDR3 is TGTGCCATCAGGGGAGGGGCAAATTTCTACGAGCAGTACTTC. It yields the protein CAIRGGANFYEQYF.

This chain uses TRBV20-1 with TRBJ2-5; 12 nucleotides agree with TRBD2. Per the germline V gene, CDR1 is DFQATT and CDR2 is SNEGSKA (reference sequence). V was pared by 2 bases and J by 7 bases, with 5 bases of the junction left unmatched. The CDR3 runs to 14 residues. The CDR3 is CSARLAGGGGTQYF. The CDR3 DNA follows: TGCAGTGCTAGACTAGCGGGAGGGGGGGGGACCCAGTACTTC.

This clonotype was counted only a few times. This chain connects TRBV6-1 to TRBJ1-5; unclear D gene. CDR1 is MNHNS, CDR2 SASEGT, per germline. This CDR3 region has 16 residues. V was trimmed by 9 bases and J by 4 bases, leaving 22 bases between them. CDR3 in amino acids: CASKEKKGDRNQPQHF. The CDR3 DNA reads as TGTGCCAGTAAGGAGAAAAAGGGAGATAGAAATCAGCCCCAGCATTTT.